The rows below give T cell receptor beta chains drawn from one sample of a study of CD8 T cells in Susac syndrome. Using its own MiXCR run on the immunoSEQ multiplex PCR reads, TCRdb lists one record per CDR3 protein. Of a few hundred thousand distinct CDR3 sequences listed, about 95% are singletons. Sequenced sample: CD4+ T cells from PBMCs. Source of these receptors: a human donor with Susac syndrome. Each CDR3 is given with its conserved first and last residue. The D gene is left open where the match is weak. The size field is filled for only some rows; it gives once, few, many or a size class.

length	D	V	size	J	CDR3	DNA
13	NA	TRBV10-3	NA	TRBJ1-1	CAIRDYMNTEAFF	TGTGCCATCAGGGATTATATGAACACTGAAGCTTTCTTT
14	TRBD1	TRBV11-3	few	TRBJ2-7	CASSQGTGGGEQYF	TGTGCCAGCAGTCAGGGGACAGGGGGCGGCGAGCAGTACTTC
11	NA	TRBV20-1	NA	TRBJ2-7	CSARQVDEQYF	TGCAGTGCTAGGCAGGTGGACGAGCAGTACTTC
15	TRBD1	TRBV28	NA	TRBJ1-2	CASSFAGQGVYGYTF	TGTGCCAGCAGTTTTGCGGGACAGGGGGTCTATGGCTACACCTTC
12	TRBD1	TRBV30	NA	TRBJ2-7	CARGQGALEQYF	TGTGCCCGGGGACAGGGGGCTCTCGAGCAGTACTTC
13	NA	TRBV7-2	NA	TRBJ2-5	CASSYLGRETQYF	TGTGCCAGCAGCTACCTAGGGCGGGAGACCCAGTACTTC
14	NA	TRBV30	NA	TRBJ2-2	CAAGGRRLSGELFF	TGTGCCGCAGGCGGACGCAGGCTTTCAGGGGAGCTGTTTTTT
15	TRBD2	TRBV14	NA	TRBJ2-5	CASGPGGLIQETQYF	TGTGCCAGCGGCCCGGGGGGGCTTATCCAAGAGACCCAGTACTTC
16	TRBD1	TRBV5-4	NA	TRBJ2-6	CASSRDRGAGANVLTF	TGTGCCAGCAGCCGCGACAGGGGCGCAGGGGCCAACGTCCTGACTTTC
15	TRBD2	TRBV9	NA	TRBJ2-1	CASSVGAGGYNEQFF	TGTGCCAGCAGCGTAGGAGCGGGGGGTTACAATGAGCAGTTCTTC
16	TRBD1	TRBV24-1	once	TRBJ2-7	CATSDHRDRGSYEQYF	TGTGCCACCAGTGATCATCGGGACAGGGGTTCCTACGAGCAGTACTTC
12	NA	TRBV20-1	NA	TRBJ1-2	CSASSRTRGYTF	TGCAGTGCTAGTTCACGAACTCGTGGCTACACCTTC
17	TRBD2	TRBV5-6	few	TRBJ2-5	CASSPRLAGGRQETQYF	TGTGCCAGCAGTCCTCGGCTAGCGGGGGGCCGCCAAGAGACCCAGTACTTC
14	NA	TRBV7-9	NA	TRBJ2-7	CASSFIGGSYEQYF	TGTGCCAGCAGCTTTATCGGCGGATCCTACGAGCAGTACTTC
14	NA	TRBV30	NA	TRBJ2-7	CASIRTESSYEQYF	TGTGCCTCCATCCGGACGGAAAGCTCCTACGAGCAGTACTTC
13	NA	TRBV7-3	NA	TRBJ1-6	CASSRQFNSPLHF	TGTGCCAGCAGCAGACAGTTTAATTCACCCCTCCACTTT
14	NA	TRBV19	NA	TRBJ2-5	CASTTSAEQETQYF	TGTGCCAGTACCACCTCGGCAGAACAAGAGACCCAGTACTTC
11	NA	TRBV2	NA	TRBJ2-2	CASSEIGELFF	TGTGCCAGCAGTGAAATCGGGGAGCTGTTTTTT
15	NA	TRBV5-6	NA	TRBJ2-2	CASWLGQISTGELFF	TGTGCCAGCTGGCTTGGACAGATTTCCACCGGGGAGCTGTTTTTT
15	NA	TRBV6-6	once	TRBJ1-5	CASSYERPSNQPQHF	TGTGCCAGCAGTTACGAACGACCTAGCAATCAGCCCCAGCATTTT
15	TRBD2	TRBV30	NA	TRBJ2-3	CAWSLSSGFTDTQYF	TGTGCCTGGAGTTTGTCTAGCGGGTTCACAGATACGCAGTATTTT
12	NA	TRBV9	NA	TRBJ2-1	CASSVELGEQFF	TGTGCCAGCAGCGTAGAGTTAGGTGAGCAGTTCTTC
13	NA	TRBV6-6	NA	TRBJ2-7	CASSYPQEYEQYF	TGTGCCAGCAGTTACCCACAGGAGTACGAGCAGTACTTC
14	NA	TRBV27	few	TRBJ2-7	CASSFRDPSYEQYF	TGTGCCAGCAGTTTCAGGGACCCCTCCTACGAGCAGTACTTC
14	TRBD1	TRBV7-3	NA	TRBJ2-5	CASSPPDRGETQYF	TGTGCCAGCAGCCCTCCTGACAGGGGGGAGACCCAGTACTTC
17	TRBD1	TRBV6-1	NA	TRBJ2-3	CASTRWATGGATDTQYF	TGTGCCAGCACCCGGTGGGCGACAGGGGGGGCGACAGATACGCAGTATTTT
13	NA	TRBV20-1	NA	TRBJ2-1	CSARGPGYNEQFF	TGCAGTGCTAGGGGTCCGGGGTACAATGAGCAGTTCTTC
13	NA	TRBV30	NA	TRBJ1-5	CALGATSNQPQHF	TGTGCCCTGGGGGCCACTAGCAATCAGCCCCAGCATTTT
14	TRBD1	TRBV20-1	NA	TRBJ2-6	CSAATGAGANVLTF	TGCAGTGCTGCCACAGGGGCTGGGGCCAACGTCCTGACTTTC
13	NA	TRBV7-9	NA	TRBJ1-1	CASSRTLNTEAFF	TGTGCCAGCAGCCGGACACTGAACACTGAAGCTTTCTTT
11	NA	TRBV30	NA	TRBJ2-1	CAWMWRSEQFF	TGTGCCTGGATGTGGAGGAGTGAGCAGTTCTTC
12	NA	TRBV29-1	NA	TRBJ1-1	CSVASGSTEAFF	TGCAGCGTTGCATCAGGGTCGACTGAAGCTTTCTTT
15	NA	TRBV6-6	NA	TRBJ1-5	CASSSQGRENQPQHF	TGTGCCAGCAGTTCACAGGGCCGGGAGAATCAGCCCCAGCATTTT
15	TRBD2	TRBV9	NA	TRBJ2-1	CASSSWRGADNEQFF	TGTGCCAGCAGCTCGTGGCGGGGGGCGGACAATGAGCAGTTCTTC
13	NA	TRBV28	NA	TRBJ2-7	CASSSAPRYEQYF	TGTGCCAGCAGTTCTGCCCCCCGCTACGAGCAGTACTTC
14	TRBD2	TRBV20-1	NA	TRBJ2-1	CSAGAGGPPHEQFF	TGCAGTGCTGGGGCGGGGGGGCCTCCCCATGAGCAGTTCTTC
13	NA	TRBV20-1	NA	TRBJ1-3	CSASASSGNTIYF	TGCAGTGCTAGCGCCAGCTCTGGAAACACCATATATTTT
10	NA	TRBV20-1	NA	TRBJ2-5	CSARTETQYF	TGCAGTGCCAGAACGGAGACCCAGTACTTC
14	TRBD1	TRBV28	once	TRBJ1-1	CASRTGGANEEAFF	TGTGCCAGCAGGACAGGGGGCGCAAATGAAGAAGCTTTCTTT
13	NA	TRBV27	NA	TRBJ1-3	CASSDRGGNTIYF	TGTGCCAGCAGTGACCGGGGAGGAAACACCATATATTTT
14	NA	TRBV7-2	NA	TRBJ2-7	CASSLGGAAYEQYF	TGTGCCAGCAGCTTAGGGGGGGCAGCCTACGAGCAGTACTTC
11	NA	TRBV19	few	TRBJ1-3	CASSLGNTIYF	TGTGCCAGTAGTCTTGGAAACACCATATATTTT
13	NA	TRBV4-3	NA	TRBJ1-1	CASSPDGTTEAFF	TGCGCCAGCAGCCCCGACGGGACCACTGAAGCTTTCTTT
14	NA	TRBV9	NA	TRBJ2-7	CASSVGTQPYEQYF	TGTGCCAGCAGCGTAGGCACCCAGCCCTACGAGCAGTACTTC
15	TRBD1	TRBV2	NA	TRBJ2-5	CASRGDRGRLETQYF	TGTGCCAGCAGAGGGGACAGGGGGCGCCTAGAGACCCAGTACTTC
13	NA	TRBV24-1	NA	TRBJ2-5	CATSEPGEETQYF	TGTGCCACCAGTGAGCCGGGGGAAGAGACCCAGTACTTC